This passage covers 28 T cell receptor beta chains from one sample sequenced in a study of cytomegalovirus exposure and HLA in healthy donors. A multiplex PCR was run with 60 Vbeta primers and 13 Jbeta primers. This table comes from immunoSEQ multiplex PCR, and its TCRdb copy is limited to in-frame clones, with some not included. Among 130,000 to 150,000 clones listed, around 67% were seen once. The sequenced sample consisted of PBMCs. The receptor source for this set is a young man in good health and CMV-seropositive.

The chain employs TRBV29-1 and TRBJ1-6; D is unresolved. With 5 bases removed from V and 8 bases from J, the gap between germline ends came to 10 bases. The germline CDR1 and CDR2 sequences are SQVTM and ANQGSEA. The CDR3 sequence is 12 residues long. This CDR3 reads CSVQDGDSPLHF. The DNA for the CDR3 is TGCAGCGTTCAGGACGGGGATTCACCCCTCCACTTT.

The chain combines TRBV28 with TRBJ1-5, with 9 bases fitting TRBD1. The CDR3 contains 13 residues. Germline CDR1 is MDHEN and CDR2 is SYDVKM. Trimming removed 6 bases from V and 11 bases from J; junction bases left unmatched: 8. The CDR3 DNA is TGTGCCAGCAGGGACAGGGGCCCGATGGCCCAGCATTTT. This codes for CASRDRGPMAQHF.

The chain couples TRBV27 to TRBJ2-7; tentative D call: TRBD2 (6 bases). The germline CDR1 and CDR2 sequences are MNHEY and SMNVEV (reference sequence). Trimming cost V 5 bases and J 1 base, with 15 bases left between them. The CDR3 extends over 15 amino acids. The CDR3 DNA reads TGTGCCAGCAGTCCCTGGAGGGGATTATCCTACGAGCAGTACTTC. This gives the protein CASSPWRGLSYEQYF.

The chain combines TRBV5-1 with TRBJ2-2; TRBD2 matches 9 bases. CDR1 is SGHRS and CDR2 is YFSETQ in the germline V gene. The V and J ends lost 0 bases and 2 bases, in that order; junction bases with no gene match: 5. This CDR3 is 17 amino acids long. DNA for the CDR3: TGCGCCAGCAGCTTGGTCCTAGCGGGACCAAACACCGGGGAGCTGTTTTTT. The encoded protein is CASSLVLAGPNTGELFF. Full variable domain (remainder filled in from reference TRBV5-1 and TRBJ2-2): KAGVTQTPRYLIKTRGQQVTLSCSPISGHRSVSWYQQTPGQGLQFLFEYFSETQRNKGNFPGRFSGRQFSNSRSEMNVSTLELGDSALYLCASSLVLAGPNTGELFFGEGSRLTVL.

This chain connects TRBV27 to TRBJ2-1; 7 bases agree with TRBD2. CDR3 length: 17 residues. Trimming cost V 0 bases and J 2 bases; bases outside gene matches: 7. Germline V gene sequence: CDR1 MNHEY, CDR2 SMNVEV (reference sequence). This chain's CDR3 is CASSLSSRGGTYNEQFF. CDR3 sequence (DNA): TGTGCCAGCAGTTTATCGTCGCGGGGAGGGACCTACAATGAGCAGTTCTTC.

This clone was seen just once. CDR3 residues: CASSLAGGASYEQYF. CDR3 nucleotide sequence: TGTGCCAGCAGCTTAGCAGGGGGCGCTTCCTACGAGCAGTACTTC. The chain couples TRBV7-2 to TRBJ2-7, with 7 bases lining up with TRBD1. The CDR3 runs to 15 residues. The V and J ends lost 0 bases and 1 base, in that order; junction bases with no gene match: 3. Germline assignment: CDR1 SGHTA and CDR2 FQGNSA.

This chain connects TRBV7-9 to TRBJ1-2; possible D gene TRBD1, 6 bases. The CDR3 is made up of 14 amino acids. Germline loops: CDR1 SEHNR, CDR2 FQNEAQ (reference sequence). Trimming shortened V by 0 bases and J by 11 bases, and 16 bases separated the two germline ends. The CDR3 is CASSLAGDRPSYTF. As DNA, the CDR3 is TGTGCCAGCAGCTTAGCAGGAGACAGGCCCTCTTACACCTTC.

This rearrangement joins TRBV10-1 to TRBJ2-3; 7 bases align to TRBD2. Germline loops: CDR1 WNHNN, CDR2 SYGVQD (reference sequence). Germline trimming cut 6 bases from V and 6 bases from J; bases unmatched to any gene: 3. The CDR3 contains 12 residues. As DNA, the CDR3 is TGCGCCAGCAGCGGGGGGTCGGATACGCAGTATTTT. Its protein product is CASSGGSDTQYF.

The V call is TRBV5-6, the J call TRBJ2-7; possibly TRBD2 for D (5 bases). The CDR3 consists of 14 residues. V gave up 1 base and J gave up 6 bases, with 14 bases separating them. CDR1 SGHDT and CDR2 YYEEEE come from the germline V gene. DNA for the CDR3: TGTGCCAGCAGCTTGCATCGGAGCGCGGGCGAGCAGTACTTC. This sequence encodes CASSLHRSAGEQYF. The full variable domain, rest sourced from reference TRBV5-6 and TRBJ2-7, is DAGVTQSPTHLIKTRGQQVTLRCSPKSGHDTVSWYQQALGQGPQFIFQYYEEEERQRGNFPDRFSGHQFPNYSSELNVNALLLGDSALYLCASSLHRSAGEQYFGPGTRLTVT.

The chain links TRBV9 to TRBJ2-2, with 9 bases matching TRBD1. Germline V CDR1 and CDR2: SGDLS, YYNGEE. J lost 7 bases, V lost 5 bases, and 9 bases had no gene match. The CDR3 consists of 15 residues. CDR3 nucleotide sequence: TGTGCCAGCAGTTTACCCGACAGGGGGGGCGGGGAGCTGTTTTTT. The encoded protein is CASSLPDRGGGELFF.

The chain links TRBV6-1 to TRBJ1-4; D may be TRBD1 (6 bases). V was cut by 4 bases and J by 2 bases, with 14 bases left in between. CDR3 length: 16 residues. Germline V gives CDR1 MNHNS, CDR2 SASEGT. The CDR3 reads CASSGTGFVTNEKLFF. The CDR3 bases are TGTGCCAGCAGTGGTACAGGGTTTGTCACTAATGAAAAACTGTTTTTT.

The V and J genes are TRBV27 and TRBJ2-7, with 8 bases that match TRBD1. Per germline, CDR1 MNHEY and CDR2 SMNVEV (reference sequence). Trimming at V came to 6 bases and at J to 3 bases, leaving 10 bases not matched to a gene. The CDR3 consists of 15 residues. The chain's CDR3 is CASRLGQGVFYEQYF. Written as DNA, the CDR3 is TGTGCCAGCAGGCTCGGACAGGGAGTGTTCTACGAGCAGTACTTC.

In this sample, this clone turned up a few times. The V and J genes are TRBV6-5 and TRBJ2-3; D is uncertain. The CDR3 sequence is 15 residues long. Germline values: CDR1 MNHEY, CDR2 SVGAGI. Deletions cut 2 bases from V and 3 bases from J, with 12 bases between. Here the CDR3 reads CASSYGSAVTDTQYF. Written as DNA, the CDR3 is TGTGCCAGCAGTTACGGGTCGGCGGTTACAGATACGCAGTATTTT.

This clone was seen more than once but under ten times. The chain links TRBV6-5 to TRBJ1-1; D gene unclear. The V and J ends lost 6 bases and 0 bases respectively, with 14 bases between them. Germline CDR1 MNHEY, CDR2 SVGAGI. The CDR3 extends over 15 amino acids. CDR3 amino acids: CASSPGGGMNTEAFF. The CDR3 DNA is TGTGCCAGCAGCCCCGGCGGAGGGATGAACACTGAAGCTTTCTTT.

This sequence joins TRBV18 and TRBJ1-1, with 10 bases identical to TRBD1. CDR1 and CDR2 from the germline V gene are KGHSH and LQKENI. The CDR3 is 15 residues long. J lost 10 bases, V lost 2 bases, and 10 bases had no gene match. Here the CDR3 DNA reads TGTGCCAGCTCACCAGGGACAGGGGATCTCTTAAGAGCTTTCTTT. It codes for CASSPGTGDLLRAFF.

J is TRBJ2-2 and V is TRBV27; a possible D gene is TRBD2 (7 bases). V gave up 3 bases and J gave up 3 bases, with 11 bases separating them. CDR3 size: 15 residues. The V gene's germline CDR1 is MNHEY and CDR2 SMNVEV (reference sequence). The CDR3 region is CASSFGGRYTGELFF. DNA of the CDR3: TGTGCCAGCAGTTTCGGGGGGCGTTACACCGGGGAGCTGTTTTTT.

This chain uses TRBV7-2 with TRBJ2-7; possibly TRBD1 for D (6 bases). CDR3 length: 14 residues. From germline, CDR1 is SGHTA and CDR2 FQGNSA. Trimming cost V 5 bases and J 0 bases, with 11 bases left between them. CDR3 DNA: TGTGCCAGCAGCCCAACAGGGCTCTCCTACGAGCAGTACTTC. Protein product: CASSPTGLSYEQYF.

J is TRBJ1-6 and V is TRBV5-8, with 7 bases matching TRBD1. Germline-derived CDR1 and CDR2 are SGHTS and YDEGEE. V trimming: 5 bases; J trimming: 5 bases; junction bases outside the gene matches: 10. The CDR3 sequence is 16 residues long. This CDR3 reads CASRRQGGADNSPLHF. In DNA, the CDR3 is TGTGCCAGCAGGCGCCAAGGGGGCGCGGATAATTCACCCCTCCACTTT.

The chain joins TRBV2 to TRBJ1-6; 7 nucleotides match TRBD1. The CDR3 covers 15 residues. V was pared by 1 base and J by 9 bases, with 6 bases of the junction left unmatched. Germline CDR1 reads SNHLY; CDR2 reads FYNNEI. This CDR3 is CASSEGPGGRSPLHF. CDR3 DNA: TGTGCCAGCAGTGAAGGGCCAGGGGGGCGTTCACCCCTCCACTTT. Variable domain in full (rest from reference TRBV2 and TRBJ1-6): EPEVTQTPSHQVTQMGQEVILRCVPISNHLYFYWYRQILGQKVEFLVSFYNNEISEKSEIFDDQFSVERPDGSNFTLKIRSTKLEDSAMYFCASSEGPGGRSPLHFGNGTRLTVT.

The J gene is TRBJ2-2, the V gene TRBV2; the D is unclear. V dropped 7 bases and J dropped 3 bases, with 9 bases sitting between them. The CDR3 totals 13 residues. The V gene's germline CDR1 is SNHLY and CDR2 FYNNEI. Here the CDR3 reads CASKEEYTGELFF. CDR3 coding DNA: TGTGCCAGCAAAGAGGAATACACCGGGGAGCTGTTTTTT. The whole variable domain, filled in from reference TRBV2 and TRBJ2-2, reads EPEVTQTPSHQVTQMGQEVILRCVPISNHLYFYWYRQILGQKVEFLVSFYNNEISEKSEIFDDQFSVERPDGSNFTLKIRSTKLEDSAMYFCASKEEYTGELFFGEGSRLTVL.

V gene TRBV28 combines with J gene TRBJ2-5; possibly TRBD2 for D (6 bases). V was cut by 2 bases and J by 1 base, with 11 bases left in between. Germline CDR1 MDHEN, CDR2 SYDVKM. This CDR3 region has 15 residues. The CDR3 nucleotides read TGTGCCAGCAGTTTAGCGGGGCTCATCCAAGAGACCCAGTACTTC. This encodes CASSLAGLIQETQYF.

The V gene is TRBV28, the J gene TRBJ1-6, with D tentatively TRBD1 (5 bases). Looked up from germline, CDR1 is MDHEN and CDR2 is SYDVKM. CDR3 length: 14 amino acids. V gave up 0 bases and J gave up 6 bases, with 6 bases separating them. The CDR3 protein is CASSLWQGNSPLHF. CDR3 DNA sequence: TGTGCCAGCAGTTTATGGCAGGGTAATTCACCCCTCCACTTT.

The chain joins TRBV28 to TRBJ2-2; 12 bases align to TRBD2. V shed 5 bases and J 5 bases; nucleotides not matched to a gene: 3. The CDR3 length is 15 residues. The germline CDR1 and CDR2 sequences are MDHEN and SYDVKM. CDR3 in amino acids: CASSPTSGSTGELFF. CDR3 DNA sequence: TGTGCCAGCAGTCCGACTAGCGGGAGTACCGGGGAGCTGTTTTTT.

This clone was seen only a few times. The J gene is TRBJ1-3, the V gene TRBV28; TRBD1 is a possible D gene (5 bases). With 5 bases removed from V and 4 bases from J, the gap between germline ends came to 12 bases. The CDR3 is 14 residues long. CDR1 and CDR2 from the germline V gene are MDHEN and SYDVKM. The CDR3 sequence: CASSNGHYGNTIYF. CDR3 bases: TGTGCCAGCAGTAATGGACACTACGGAAACACCATATATTTT.

The CDR3 loop is CASSLAGGGYEQYF. The CDR3 DNA sequence: TGTGCCAGCAGCTTGGCTGGGGGCGGGTACGAGCAGTACTTC. V and J are TRBV5-4 and TRBJ2-7; a possible D gene is TRBD1 (6 bases). There are 14 residues in the CDR3. V shed 0 bases and J shed 4 bases, with 11 bases lying between them. Germline V gives CDR1 SGHNT, CDR2 YYREEE (reference sequence). Together with reference TRBV5-4 and TRBJ2-7, the CDR3 gives the full variable domain: ETGVTQSPTHLIKTRGQQVTLRCSSQSGHNTVSWYQQALGQGPQFIFQYYREEENGRGNFPPRFSGLQFPNYSSELNVNALELDDSALYLCASSLAGGGYEQYFGPGTRLTVT.

The chain combines TRBV28 with TRBJ2-7, with TRBD1 matching 8 bases. The CDR3 covers 16 residues. From germline, CDR1 is MDHEN and CDR2 SYDVKM. The V gene end was trimmed by 7 bases and the J gene end by 2 bases; junction bases not matched to a gene: 13. As DNA, the CDR3 is TGTGCCAGCACCTTTAGGAGACAGGGGATTACCTACGAGCAGTACTTC. Amino acids: CASTFRRQGITYEQYF.

The chain is built from TRBV28 and TRBJ2-7; possible D gene TRBD2, 5 bases. Trimming stripped 7 bases from V and 2 bases from J, with 9 bases between. This CDR3 is 12 amino acids long. Germline CDR1 and CDR2: MDHEN and SYDVKM. The CDR3 region has the DNA TGTGCCAGCACCGGGAATCCCTACGAGCAGTACTTC. It specifies CASTGNPYEQYF.

J is TRBJ2-7 and V is TRBV29-1; TRBD2 aligns across 11 bases. The V and J ends lost 7 bases and 5 bases, in that order; junction bases with no gene match: 10. The germline gives CDR1 SQVTM, CDR2 ANQGSEA. This CDR3 spans 14 amino acids. The CDR3 here is CSANSGRALDEQYF. The CDR3 DNA reads as TGCAGCGCAAATAGCGGGAGGGCCCTGGACGAGCAGTACTTC.